The 4 T cell receptor beta chains listed next were all sequenced from one sample in a study of cytomegalovirus exposure and HLA in healthy donors. Amplification used 60 Vbeta primers and 13 Jbeta primers. Assay used: immunoSEQ multiplex PCR; TCRdb lists only in-frame clones, some missing. This sample yields about 150,000 clones, of which around two thirds are seen a single time; more than 9% belongs to the top ten. What was sequenced was PBMCs. Receptors were obtained from a man aged 30-40 years in good health and CMV-seropositive.

The chain couples TRBV6-6 to TRBJ2-1; 7 bases fit TRBD2. Per the germline V gene, CDR1 is MNHNY and CDR2 is SVGAGI (reference sequence). The trim removed 7 bases at V and 3 bases at J, leaving 12 bases unmatched. The CDR3 is 16 residues long. CDR3 bases: TGTGCCAGCACTCTGACCGGCGGGGGAAACTACAATGAGCAGTTCTTC. It codes for CASTLTGGGNYNEQFF.

This clone was found once. The CDR3 coding sequence is TGTGCTAGTAATTTGGACTCGAACACTGAAGCTTTCTTT. Protein: CASNLDSNTEAFF. This chain links TRBV12-5 with TRBJ1-1; D gene uncertain. The V end was cut by 8 bases, the J end by 1 base, with 11 bases between. This CDR3 has 13 amino acids. Germline V gene lookup returns CDR1 LGHNT and CDR2 FRNRAP.

The CDR3 region is CASSYRTEAFF. As DNA, the CDR3 is TGTGCCAGCAGTTATAGAACTGAAGCTTTCTTT. The chain carries TRBV6-5 and TRBJ1-1; D is unresolved. CDR1 and CDR2 from the germline V gene are MNHEY and SVGAGI. This CDR3 has 11 residues. Trimming left V 3 bases short and J 5 bases short, with 4 bases between.

V usage is TRBV7-9 and J usage is TRBJ2-1; TRBD1 aligns across 11 bases. Per the germline V gene, CDR1 is SEHNR and CDR2 is FQNEAQ (reference sequence). The length of the CDR3 is 15 residues. Unmatched junction bases numbered 12, after V lost 9 bases and J lost 8 bases. The CDR3 coding sequence is TGTGCCAGAACATCTAGGACAGGGGGCAGGGATGAGCAGTTCTTC. The encoded protein is CARTSRTGGRDEQFF. Full variable domain (remainder filled in from reference TRBV7-9 and TRBJ2-1): DTGVSQNPRHKITKRGQNVTFRCDPISEHNRLYWYRQTLGQGPEFLTYFQNEAQLEKSRLLSDRFSAERPKGSFSTLEIQRTEQGDSAMYLCARTSRTGGRDEQFFGPGTRLTVL.